These T cell receptor beta chains were read from a single sample in a study of blood T cell repertoires in COVID-19. Sequencing used immunoSEQ multiplex PCR; TCRdb keeps in-frame clones, though not all of them. The sample contains about 9,900 clones, 80% to 85% of which appear only once. Sequenced input: peripheral blood. Every receptor here comes from a man in his 60s with active COVID-19. Both conserved end residues are part of each CDR3. The D gene is left open where the match is weak. The size entry is marked missing in some rows and otherwise reads once, few, many or a size class.

j_call d_call v_call clone_size cdr3_nt cdr3_aa
TRBJ1-2 NA TRBV12-3/TRBV12-4 NA TGTGCCAGCAGTACACGGGGGGACTATGGCTACACCTTC CASSTRGDYGYTF
TRBJ1-2 TRBD1 TRBV18 NA TGTGCCAGCTCACCGAAACAGGGGGCGGATGGCTACACCTTC CASSPKQGADGYTF
TRBJ2-3 NA TRBV21-1 NA TGTGCCAGCAGCATCCTGACGACTAGCGATGCTACAGATACGCAGTATTTT CASSILTTSDATDTQYF
TRBJ2-2 NA TRBV9 NA TGTGCCAGCAGCGTAGAGGGGCTGAACACCGGGGAGCTGTTTTTT CASSVEGLNTGELFF
TRBJ2-5 TRBD2 TRBV2 NA TGTGCCAGCAGCGGGGGGGGCCACGTGTACCAAGAGACCCAGTACTTC CASSGGGHVYQETQYF
TRBJ1-6 NA TRBV21-1 once TGTGCCAGCAGATCCATACATCATAATTCACCCCTCCACTTT CASRSIHHNSPLHF
TRBJ2-7 TRBD1 TRBV25-1 NA TGTGCCAGCAGTGAAATAAATGGACAGGGAGGCTACGAGCAGTACTTC CASSEINGQGGYEQYF
TRBJ1-5 NA TRBV30 NA TGTGCCTGGAGTGCCCAGGGGAGGGGAGGCAATCAGCCCCAGCATTTT CAWSAQGRGGNQPQHF
TRBJ1-1 NA TRBV27 NA TGTGCCAGCAGTTTCCTCTTGAACACTGAAGCTTTCTTT CASSFLLNTEAFF
TRBJ2-2 TRBD2 TRBV11-2 NA TGTGCCAGCAGCTCCTATCGACTAGCGGGGACCGTGCGGACCGGGGAGCTGTTTTTT CASSSYRLAGTVRTGELFF
TRBJ2-7 TRBD1 TRBV11-2 NA TGTGCCAGCAAGGGGGCGTTTTACGAGCAGTACTTC CASKGAFYEQYF
TRBJ2-5 NA TRBV7-9 few TGTGCCAGCAGCTTTAAATCGGAGACCCAGTACTTC CASSFKSETQYF
TRBJ2-5 NA TRBV9 NA TGTGCCAGCAGCGCCCCAGCGACTTCGGGGGAGACCCAGTACTTC CASSAPATSGETQYF
TRBJ2-2 NA TRBV9 NA TGTGCCAGCAGCCAAGGTGTTAGCGGAACCGGGGAGCTGTTTTTT CASSQGVSGTGELFF
TRBJ2-3 NA TRBV19 NA TGTGCCAGTGGTATCGAGGGCGCAACAGATACGCAGTATTTT CASGIEGATDTQYF
TRBJ2-1 TRBD1 TRBV7-8 medium-sized TGTGCCAGCAGCCCTGGGACTCCAGGGGGCGTCTACAATGAGCAGTTCTTC CASSPGTPGGVYNEQFF
TRBJ2-5 TRBD2 TRBV9 NA TGTGCCAGCACCAAACTAGCGGGAGAAGGAGAGACCCAGTACTTC CASTKLAGEGETQYF
TRBJ2-1 TRBD1 TRBV24-1 NA TGTGCCACGACGGGACAGGGGGACTACAATGAGCAGTTCTTC CATTGQGDYNEQFF
TRBJ2-1 NA TRBV6-5 NA TGTGCCAGCAGCGAGACACTCTACAATGAGCAGTTCTTC CASSETLYNEQFF
TRBJ2-1 NA TRBV6-5 NA TGTGCCAGCAGGGAGGGGCTGGCAAACAATGAGCAGTTCTTC CASREGLANNEQFF
TRBJ2-3 NA TRBV7-9 NA TGTGCCAGCAGCCCAGTCAAAGGTCGGGGGATGAGTACAGATACGCAGTATTTT CASSPVKGRGMSTDTQYF
TRBJ2-1 NA TRBV10-3 NA TGTGCCATCAGTGAAACGGTTGAGGAGCAGTTCTTC CAISETVEEQFF
TRBJ2-3 TRBD2 TRBV18 NA TGTGCCAGCTCAGAGCGGACTAGTATTACAGATACGCAGTATTTT CASSERTSITDTQYF
TRBJ2-3 NA TRBV11-2 NA TGTGCCAGCAGCTTTAACGGTGGGGCGCGGACAGATACGCAGTATTTT CASSFNGGARTDTQYF
TRBJ1-2 TRBD1 TRBV30 NA TGTGCCTGGAGTGTAGGTCAGGGGGTTGGCGGCTACACCTTC CAWSVGQGVGGYTF
TRBJ2-7 NA TRBV7-6 NA TGTGCCAGCAGCTTAGAAAGGTGGAGCGAGCAGTACTTC CASSLERWSEQYF
TRBJ2-3 NA TRBV24-1 NA TGTGCCACCAGTGTTTCTCAGGGGAACACAGATACGCAGTATTTT CATSVSQGNTDTQYF
TRBJ2-1 NA TRBV3-1/TRBV3-2 once TGTGCCAGCAGCCGAAGCGGAAGCTCCTACAATGAGCAGTTCTTC CASSRSGSSYNEQFF
TRBJ1-6 TRBD1 TRBV28 NA TGTGCCAGCAGTTCCTTCAGACAGGGGGTTAATTCACCCCTCCACTTT CASSSFRQGVNSPLHF
TRBJ2-7 NA TRBV2 NA TGTGCCAGCAGTTATGCGGGGGCCTCCTACGAGCAGTACTTC CASSYAGASYEQYF
TRBJ1-2 TRBD1 TRBV5-6 once TGTGCCAGCAGCCTGGGACAGGGGGCAGTCGGCTACACCTTC CASSLGQGAVGYTF
TRBJ1-1 NA TRBV7-9 NA TGTGCCAGCAGACATAAAGACAGGCTTAACACTGAAGCTTTCTTT CASRHKDRLNTEAFF
TRBJ2-1 TRBD2 TRBV7-2 NA TGTGCCAGCAGCCAAGGAAGGACTAGCGGGAGACGCTCCTACAATGAGCAGTTCTTC CASSQGRTSGRRSYNEQFF
TRBJ2-7 NA TRBV7-2 once TGTGCCAGCATCCCGATGGACTACCCTACCTACGAGCAGTACTTC CASIPMDYPTYEQYF
TRBJ1-2 NA TRBV21-1 NA TGTGCCAGCAGCAAAAACATAGGGGGCGGCTATGGCTACACCTTC CASSKNIGGGYGYTF
TRBJ1-1 NA TRBV2 NA TGTGCCAGCAGTAACGACTACACTGAAGCTTTCTTT CASSNDYTEAFF
TRBJ2-2 TRBD1 TRBV7-2 once TGTGCCAGCAGAAGGACAGGGGCGAACACCGGGGAGCTGTTTTTT CASRRTGANTGELFF
TRBJ2-1 TRBD1 TRBV10-3 once TGTGCCAGCGATCGGACAGGGGGCAATGAGCAGTTCTTC CASDRTGGNEQFF
TRBJ2-1 NA TRBV6-6 NA TGTGCCAGCGCGGGACTTGGGCCCAATGAGCAGTTCTTC CASAGLGPNEQFF
TRBJ1-1 NA TRBV12-3/TRBV12-4 NA TGTGCCAGCCGCCTATACTACACTGAAGCTTTCTTT CASRLYYTEAFF
TRBJ2-2 NA TRBV15 NA TGTGCCACCAGCAGAGGGGGCCTCGGGAACACCGGGGAGCTGTTTTTT CATSRGGLGNTGELFF
TRBJ2-7 TRBD2 TRBV2 once TGTGCCAGCTCAGCGGGAGATTACTACGAGCAGTACTTC CASSAGDYYEQYF
TRBJ2-5 TRBD1 TRBV12-5 NA TGTGCTAGTGGTTCCGGCGGACAGGGGTCGGAGACCCAGTACTTC CASGSGGQGSETQYF
TRBJ2-7 TRBD2 TRBV30 NA TGTGCCTGGAGTGTACAACCGGGGGGGGAGCAGTACTTC CAWSVQPGGEQYF
TRBJ2-3 NA TRBV5-4 NA TGTGCCAGCCTAATATTCGGGGTTAGCACAGATACGCAGTATTTT CASLIFGVSTDTQYF
TRBJ2-7 TRBD2 TRBV7-9 NA TGTGCCAGCAGCCAAACAACTAGCGGGGGGGGCTACGAGCAGTACTTC CASSQTTSGGGYEQYF
TRBJ1-6 NA TRBV7-2 NA TGTGCCAGCAGCTTAGCGCTTAGGACACTGCCCCATAATTCACCCCTCCACTTT CASSLALRTLPHNSPLHF
TRBJ1-6 TRBD1 TRBV19 NA TGTGCCAGTAGTCGACGCTTGACGGGACAGGGATATTCACCCCTCCACTTT CASSRRLTGQGYSPLHF
TRBJ1-3 TRBD1 TRBV28 NA TGTGCCAGCCGAGGGGGCGCCTACACCATATATTTT CASRGGAYTIYF
TRBJ2-5 TRBD2 TRBV4-1 NA TGCGCCAGCAGCCAGCTGGGACTAGCGGGGAAAAAAGAGACCCAGTACTTC CASSQLGLAGKKETQYF
TRBJ2-5 NA TRBV24-1 NA TGTGCCACCAGTGATTTTGGACAGGGAGGGGAGACCCAGTACTTC CATSDFGQGGETQYF
TRBJ2-7 TRBD2 TRBV7-8 NA TGTGCCAGCAGCTTAGCGTTCACTAGGACTAGCGGGAGGGAAACCCTCTACGAGCAGTACTTC CASSLAFTRTSGRETLYEQYF
TRBJ2-7 TRBD1 TRBV28 NA TGTGCCAGCAGTCCGCTACGACTTAGAACAGGGGGCGCGTCCCACGAGCAGTACTTC CASSPLRLRTGGASHEQYF
TRBJ2-7 NA TRBV28 NA TGTGCCAGCAGTTTGGCGCAGGGATTATACGAGCAGTACTTC CASSLAQGLYEQYF
TRBJ2-7 TRBD2 TRBV6-1 NA TGTGCCAGCAGTGATCGGACTAGCGGCTCCTACGAGCAGTACTTC CASSDRTSGSYEQYF
TRBJ2-5 NA TRBV7-2 NA TGTGCCAGCACCCCGGACAGTGAAGAGACCCAGTACTTC CASTPDSEETQYF
TRBJ2-7 NA TRBV5-1 NA TGCGCCAGCAGCTTGGCCCTAGAGAGGAACTACGAGCAGTACTTC CASSLALERNYEQYF
TRBJ1-2 TRBD1 TRBV6-5 NA TGTGCCAGCACCGAACAGGGGTTGACAGCCTATGGCTACACCTTC CASTEQGLTAYGYTF
TRBJ2-6 TRBD1 TRBV7-3 NA TGTGCCAGCAGCTTAGTAGGGGGCGGCAGGTCTGGGGCCAACGTCCTGACTTTC CASSLVGGGRSGANVLTF
TRBJ2-7 NA TRBV11-3 NA TGTGCCAGCAGCTTTAATCGCGGCGAGCAGTACTTC CASSFNRGEQYF